A selection of T cell receptor beta chains follows, all from one sample in a study of cytomegalovirus exposure and HLA in healthy donors. This table comes from immunoSEQ multiplex PCR, and its TCRdb copy is limited to in-frame clones, with some not included. The sample contains roughly 200,000 clones, more than 80% of which appear only once. The sequencing input was PBMCs. The source is a boy aged 5 to 17 in good health and CMV-seronegative. Both conserved end residues are part of each CDR3. Fields, in order: CDR3 length, clone size, J gene, V gene, D gene, CDR3 protein, CDR3 DNA. The D gene is left open where the match is weak. Size values are once, few and many counts, or a class for expanded clones, and some rows have none.

>15|.|TRBJ2-5|TRBV5-6|TRBD2
CASSLALAGKETQYF
TGTGCCAGCAGCTTGGCGTTAGCGGGGAAAGAGACCCAGTACTTC
>16|.|TRBJ2-3|TRBV25-1|TRBD2
CASREERGVSTDTQYF
TGTGCCAGCAGAGAAGAGCGGGGGGTAAGCACAGATACGCAGTATTTT
>15|.|TRBJ2-5|TRBV2|TRBD2
CASSESSGGLETQYF
TGTGCCAGCAGTGAATCTAGCGGGGGGCTGGAGACCCAGTACTTC
>15|.|TRBJ1-6|TRBV7-9|.
CASSPAEGASSPLHF
TGTGCCAGCAGCCCGGCGGAAGGGGCCAGCTCACCCCTCCACTTT
>17|.|TRBJ1-3|TRBV15|.
CATSRFPYGENGNTIYF
TGTGCCACCAGCAGATTTCCCTACGGGGAAAATGGAAACACCATATATTTT
>13|.|TRBJ1-1|TRBV5-6|.
CATQTDMNTEAFF
TGTGCCACCCAGACAGATATGAACACTGAAGCTTTCTTT
>12|.|TRBJ1-1|TRBV7-2|TRBD1
CASSLDRVGAFF
TGTGCCAGCAGCCTCGACAGGGTCGGAGCTTTCTTT
>11|.|TRBJ1-1|TRBV7-9|.
CSSSPAQGAFF
TGTTCCAGCAGCCCCGCCCAGGGGGCTTTCTTT
>14|.|TRBJ2-3|TRBV10-1|.
CASSPSLGTDTQYF
TGCGCCAGCAGCCCGAGCCTCGGCACAGATACGCAGTATTTT
>14|once|TRBJ2-7|TRBV7-2|.
CASSSEGSMREQYF
TGTGCCAGCAGCTCGGAAGGGAGTATGCGCGAGCAGTACTTC
>13|.|TRBJ2-3|TRBV7-3|.
CASSPMGQDTQYF
TGTGCCAGCAGCCCAATGGGACAAGATACGCAGTATTTT
>16|.|TRBJ2-3|TRBV19|TRBD2
CASSETKRGTGDTQYF
TGTGCCAGTAGCGAGACTAAGCGGGGGACGGGAGATACGCAGTATTTT
>16|once|TRBJ2-7|TRBV4-1|TRBD2
CASSQAGLETSYEQYF
TGCGCCAGCAGCCAAGCGGGACTAGAAACGAGCTACGAGCAGTACTTC
>14|.|TRBJ1-2|TRBV19|.
CASSIRTANYGYTF
TGTGCCAGTAGTATCCGAACAGCAAACTATGGCTACACCTTC
>16|.|TRBJ2-4|TRBV4-3|TRBD1
CASSQEKRQGVDIQYF
TGCGCCAGCAGCCAGGAAAAAAGACAGGGAGTGGACATTCAGTACTTC
>16|.|TRBJ2-7|TRBV9|TRBD2
CASSVGGSGSSYEQYF
TGTGCCAGCAGCGTAGGCGGTAGCGGGAGCTCCTACGAGCAGTACTTC
>13|.|TRBJ2-3|TRBV5-1|.
CASSSRGTDTQYF
TGCGCCAGCAGCTCACGGGGCACAGATACGCAGTATTTT
>15|.|TRBJ1-1|TRBV19|.
CASSIGTHMNTEAFF
TGTGCCAGTAGTATAGGGACACACATGAACACTGAAGCTTTCTTT
>14|.|TRBJ2-7|TRBV9|TRBD1
CASSVAGQTYEQYF
TGTGCCAGCAGCGTAGCGGGACAGACCTACGAGCAGTACTTC
>15|.|TRBJ2-5|TRBV9|.
CASILGGSGSETQYF
TGTGCCAGCATCCTAGGAGGGAGCGGGTCAGAGACCCAGTACTTC
>15|.|TRBJ2-3|TRBV21-1|.
CARQGRAPGTDTQYF
TGTGCCAGACAGGGGCGCGCCCCAGGCACAGATACGCAGTATTTT
>14|.|TRBJ1-2|TRBV5-1|TRBD1
CASSWQGAGYGYTF
TGCGCCAGCAGCTGGCAGGGGGCGGGCTATGGCTACACCTTC
>14|few|TRBJ2-7|TRBV7-6|TRBD2
CASSLSGDSYEQYF
TGTGCCAGCAGCCTTAGCGGGGATTCATACGAGCAGTACTTC
>16|.|TRBJ1-2|TRBV5-1|TRBD1
CASSLWTGGGMDGYTF
TGCGCCAGCAGCTTGTGGACAGGGGGCGGAATGGATGGCTACACCTTC
>12|.|TRBJ1-2|TRBV28|.
CASSFTRYGYTF
TGTGCCAGCAGTTTCACGCGCTATGGCTACACCTTC
>16|.|TRBJ2-1|TRBV7-2|TRBD2
CASSLDTSASYNEQFF
TGTGCCAGCAGCTTAGACACTAGCGCCTCCTACAATGAGCAGTTCTTC
>15|.|TRBJ1-6|TRBV11-2|.
CASSLEGRGNSPLHF
TGTGCCAGCAGCTTAGAGGGCAGGGGTAACTCACCCCTCCACTTT
>14|.|TRBJ1-2|TRBV18|.
CASSPVLTAYGYTF
TGTGCCAGCTCACCAGTACTAACGGCTTATGGCTACACCTTC
>14|.|TRBJ1-1|TRBV5-1|.
CASSRGQSPAEAFF
TGCGCCAGCAGCCGCGGACAGTCTCCCGCCGAAGCTTTCTTT